The clone carrying this T cell receptor (beta chain) was observed at least ten times. This specimen belongs to a study of early T cells in non-severe SARS-CoV-2 infection. Background on the study: Chains stayed unpaired after sequencing of bulk RNA from unsorted whole blood.

The protocol attached unique molecular identifiers to individual cDNA molecules. MiXCR, run by TCRdb on the 5' RACE reads, gives a single entry per CDR3 protein. The sample includes 59,000 or so distinct CDR3 sequences, roughly 12% of them seen just once. V lost 5 bases and J lost 9; bases outside the gene matches: 2. This CDR3 contains 11 residues. Germline CDR1 and CDR2: SGHVS and FNYEAQ. The specimen comprised whole blood, sampled at baseline. The chain is built from TRBV7-6 and TRBJ2-3; TRBD2 aligns across 7 bases. This receptor was identified in an adult who was a healthcare worker with PCR-confirmed SARS-CoV-2 infection or an uninfected control (not recorded which). For the CDR3, the DNA is TGTGCCAGCAGCCCCGGGGGGACGCAGTATTTT. Protein product: CASSPGGTQYF.